A selection of T cell receptor beta chains follows, all from one sample in a study of blood T cells in healthy people across ages. TCRdb used MiXCR to reprocess the 5' RACE reads, holding one entry per CDR3 protein. The sample lists around 1,100,000 distinct CDR3 sequences, around two fifths occurring once. The source material was blood. These receptors were obtained from a man between 18 and 35 years old in good health. CDR3s include the opening cysteine and the closing phenylalanine or tryptophan. Fields, in order: V gene, J gene, D gene, CDR3 protein. A D gene is named only where the DNA matches it firmly.

>TRBV29-1|TRBJ2-1|TRBD1
CSVEDPPGQGAADEQFF
>TRBV24-1|TRBJ1-2|NA
CATSSGEVGYGYTF
>TRBV5-4|TRBJ2-3|NA
CASSLGAEGLTDTQYF
>TRBV12-3/TRBV12-4|TRBJ2-7|NA
CASTLGSVYEQYF
>TRBV7-2|TRBJ2-5|NA
CASSLARTQETQYF
>TRBV27|TRBJ2-3|TRBD1
CASSLKQGRGTQYF
>TRBV27|TRBJ2-5|TRBD2
CASSFRPAGGSQETQYF
>TRBV20-1|TRBJ1-1|NA
CSGGGFGVNTEAFF
>TRBV9|TRBJ2-2|NA
CASSVVGTNTGELFF
>TRBV3-1|TRBJ1-2|NA
CASSQEAAKGAYGYTF
>TRBV6-2/TRBV6-3|TRBJ1-2|NA
CASSYSLGGYTF
>TRBV2|TRBJ2-4|NA
CASSKIAKNIQYF
>TRBV2|TRBJ2-3|NA
CASSGLESTDTQYF
>TRBV9|NA|TRBD1
CASSGKGQGGEQYF
>TRBV20-1|TRBJ1-2|NA
CSAPGQIGYTF
>TRBV5-8|TRBJ2-3|NA
CASTTGTGTTDTQYF
>TRBV4-1|TRBJ2-2|NA
CASSQQKGGRARTGELFF
>TRBV14|TRBJ2-7|NA
CASSPLDGYEQYF
>TRBV10-3|TRBJ1-1|NA
CAISEPPGTEAFF
>TRBV7-9|TRBJ1-5|NA
CASSLDGINQPQHF
>TRBV24-1|TRBJ1-1|NA
CATSDGPSTTEAFF
>TRBV5-1|TRBJ2-5|NA
CASSFYGSQETQYF